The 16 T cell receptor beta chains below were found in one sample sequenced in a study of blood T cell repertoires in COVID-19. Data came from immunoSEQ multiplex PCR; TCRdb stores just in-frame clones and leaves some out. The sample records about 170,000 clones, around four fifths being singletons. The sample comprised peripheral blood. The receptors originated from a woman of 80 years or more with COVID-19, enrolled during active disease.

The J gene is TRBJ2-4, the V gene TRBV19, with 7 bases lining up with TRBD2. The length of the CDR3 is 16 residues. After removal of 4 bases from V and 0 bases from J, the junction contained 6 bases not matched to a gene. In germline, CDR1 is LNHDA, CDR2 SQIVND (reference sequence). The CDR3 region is CASSTSGDLAKNIQYF. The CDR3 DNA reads TGTGCCAGTAGTACGAGCGGGGACCTAGCCAAAAACATTCAGTACTTC.

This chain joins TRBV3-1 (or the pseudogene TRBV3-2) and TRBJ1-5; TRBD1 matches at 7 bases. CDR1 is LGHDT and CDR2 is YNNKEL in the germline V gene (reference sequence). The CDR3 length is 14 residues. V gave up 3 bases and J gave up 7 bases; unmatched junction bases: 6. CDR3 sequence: CASSQNRGVQPQHF. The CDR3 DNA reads TGTGCCAGCAGCCAGAACAGGGGAGTCCAGCCCCAGCATTTT.

CDR3: CAGKGQANTEAFF. DNA of the CDR3: TGTGCCGGAAAAGGACAGGCAAACACTGAAGCTTTCTTT. J is TRBJ1-1 and V is TRBV10-3, with 7 bases lining up with TRBD1. J was trimmed by 2 bases and V by 11 bases; bases with no gene match: 8. Germline CDR1 is ENHRY and CDR2 is SYGVKD. The CDR3 has 13 amino acids.

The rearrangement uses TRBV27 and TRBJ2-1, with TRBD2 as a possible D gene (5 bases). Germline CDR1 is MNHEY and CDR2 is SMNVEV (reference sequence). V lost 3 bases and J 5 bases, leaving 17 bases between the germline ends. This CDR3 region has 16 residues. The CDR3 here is CASSFRVNTGNNEQFF. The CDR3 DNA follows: TGTGCCAGCAGTTTTAGGGTGAACACGGGGAACAATGAGCAGTTCTTC.

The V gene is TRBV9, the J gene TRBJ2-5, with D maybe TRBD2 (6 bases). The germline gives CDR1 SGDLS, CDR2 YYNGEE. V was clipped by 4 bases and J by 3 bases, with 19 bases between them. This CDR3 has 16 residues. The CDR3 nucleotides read TGTGCCAGCAGCCCGGGGGTCTCGGCTGGAAAAGAGACCCAGTACTTC. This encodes CASSPGVSAGKETQYF.

The CDR3 loop reads CASSKGRGVLETQYF. The DNA for the CDR3 is TGCGCCAGCAGCAAAGGACGGGGGGTATTGGAGACCCAGTACTTC. This chain uses TRBV5-1 with TRBJ2-5; 7 bases line up with TRBD2. The CDR3 covers 15 residues. The V segment lost 4 bases and the J segment 5 bases; nucleotides outside the gene matches: 11. The V gene's germline CDR1 is SGHRS and CDR2 YFSETQ.

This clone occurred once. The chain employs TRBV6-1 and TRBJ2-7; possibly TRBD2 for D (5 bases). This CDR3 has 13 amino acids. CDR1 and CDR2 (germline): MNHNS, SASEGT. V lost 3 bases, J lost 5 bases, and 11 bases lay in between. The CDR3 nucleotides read TGTGCCAGCAGTGATTCTAGCTGGGACGAGCAGTACTTC. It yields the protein CASSDSSWDEQYF.

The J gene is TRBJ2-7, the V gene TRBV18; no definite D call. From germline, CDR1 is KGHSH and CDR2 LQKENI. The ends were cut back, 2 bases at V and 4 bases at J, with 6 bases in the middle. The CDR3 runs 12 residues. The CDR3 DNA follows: TGTGCCAGCTCACCAGCCGGTTACGAGCAGTACTTC. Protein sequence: CASSPAGYEQYF.

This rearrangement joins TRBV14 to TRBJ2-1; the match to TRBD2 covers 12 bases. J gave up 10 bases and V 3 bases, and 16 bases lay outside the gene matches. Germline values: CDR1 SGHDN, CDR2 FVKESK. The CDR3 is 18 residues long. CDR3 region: CASSHPFAASGRAREQFF. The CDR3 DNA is TGTGCCAGCAGCCATCCTTTCGCGGCTAGCGGGAGGGCCAGGGAGCAGTTCTTC. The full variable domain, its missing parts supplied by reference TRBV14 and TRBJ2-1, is EAGVTQFPSHSVIEKGQTVTLRCDPISGHDNLYWYRRVMGKEIKFLLHFVKESKQDESGMPNNRFLAERTGGTYSTLKVQPAELEDSGVYFCASSHPFAASGRAREQFFGPGTRLTVL.

The CDR3, as DNA: TGTGCCAGCAGCTTAGCCCCCATGCGGGTAGCGGGAGTTGAGACCCAGTACTTC. It codes for CASSLAPMRVAGVETQYF. The rearrangement joins TRBV7-2 to TRBJ2-5; 9 bases are a match to TRBD2. Trimming at V came to 0 bases and at J to 5 bases, leaving 13 bases not matched to a gene. Germline CDR1 is SGHTA and CDR2 is FQGNSA. This CDR3 region has 18 residues. The variable domain in full, with the rest retrieved from reference TRBV7-2 and TRBJ2-5, is GAGVSQSPSNKVTEKGKDVELRCDPISGHTALYWYRQSLGQGLEFLIYFQGNSAPDKSGLPSDRFSAERTGGSVSTLTIQRTQQEDSAVYLCASSLAPMRVAGVETQYFGPGTRLLVL.

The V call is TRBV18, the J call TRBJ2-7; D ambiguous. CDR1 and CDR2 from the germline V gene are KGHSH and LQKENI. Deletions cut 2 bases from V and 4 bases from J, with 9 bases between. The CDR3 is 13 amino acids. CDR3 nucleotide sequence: TGTGCCAGCTCACCAGGGTCGGGTTACGAGCAGTACTTC. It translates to CASSPGSGYEQYF.

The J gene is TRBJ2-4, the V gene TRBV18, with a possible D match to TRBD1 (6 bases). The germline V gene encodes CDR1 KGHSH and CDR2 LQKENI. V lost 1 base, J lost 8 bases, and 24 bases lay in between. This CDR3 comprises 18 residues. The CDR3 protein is CASSPRMVGASGSDIQYF. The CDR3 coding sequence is TGTGCCAGCTCACCACGGATGGTGGGGGCGAGTGGTAGCGACATTCAGTACTTC.

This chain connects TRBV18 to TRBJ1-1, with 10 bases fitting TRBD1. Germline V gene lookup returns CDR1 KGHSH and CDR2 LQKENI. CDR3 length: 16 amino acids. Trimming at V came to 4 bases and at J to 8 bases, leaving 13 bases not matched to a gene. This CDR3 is CASSRDRGLRGTEAFF. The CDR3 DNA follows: TGTGCCAGCTCACGCGACAGGGGGCTGAGAGGTACGGAAGCTTTCTTT.

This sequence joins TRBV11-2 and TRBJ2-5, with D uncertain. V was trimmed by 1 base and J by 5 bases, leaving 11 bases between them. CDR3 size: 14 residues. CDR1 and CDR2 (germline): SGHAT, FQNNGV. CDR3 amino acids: CASSLGFPGETQYF. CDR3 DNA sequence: TGTGCCAGCAGCTTAGGTTTCCCCGGGGAGACCCAGTACTTC. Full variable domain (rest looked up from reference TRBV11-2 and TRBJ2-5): EAGVAQSPRYKIIEKRQSVAFWCNPISGHATLYWYQQILGQGPKLLIQFQNNGVVDDSQLPKDRFSAERLKGVDSTLKIQPAKLEDSAVYLCASSLGFPGETQYFGPGTRLLVL.

CDR3 in amino acids: CASSIVGHRNSPLHF. The CDR3 DNA reads as TGTGCCAGTAGTATAGTCGGACACAGAAATTCACCCCTCCACTTT. The chain links TRBV19 to TRBJ1-6; tentatively, D is TRBD1 (5 bases). The CDR3 length is 15 residues. The germline gives CDR1 LNHDA, CDR2 SQIVND (reference sequence). V lost 1 base, J lost 7 bases, and 11 bases lay in between.

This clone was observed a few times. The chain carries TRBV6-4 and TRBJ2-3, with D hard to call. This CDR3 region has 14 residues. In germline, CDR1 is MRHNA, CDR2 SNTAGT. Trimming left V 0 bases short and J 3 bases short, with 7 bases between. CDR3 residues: CASSDSVPTDTQYF. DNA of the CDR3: TGTGCCAGCAGTGACTCTGTTCCTACAGATACGCAGTATTTT.